What follows is one T cell receptor (beta chain) and its context. Its antigen is unknown. No per-base quality is available; no much larger clone lies one base away. Using the deep immunoSEQ assay, TCR CDR3 regions were amplified from genomic DNA by multiplex PCR. Genomic DNA extracted from each cell subset was distributed evenly over all wells of several immunoSEQ 96-well plates, and each plate served as one replicate. For sorted subsets, roughly 200 ng of genomic DNA, equivalent to roughly 33,000 T cell genomes, went into each replicate PCR. Purified libraries were measured with a Qubit 3.0 fluorometer, size-checked on a Bioanalyzer 2100, and measured again with the KAPA Library Quantification kit. A separate single-read 150-cycle Illumina NextSeq 550 flow cell was used to sequence each immunoSEQ 96-well plate. The original methods were these. Because the immunoSEQ output held only junctional sequences and lacked quality scores, the filtering could not match the filtering applied to full-length reads. Sequences were annotated with PyIR, a Python wrapper for IgBLAST v1.9, and V/J genes and CDR3 were assigned using IMGT germline references. Reads were filtered out if the reads had weak V/J assignments (E-value above 1e-6), no CDR3, stop codons, out-of-frame junctions, or ambiguous translated residues. A V3J clonotype was defined by an identical inferred V gene, J gene, and CDR3 amino acid sequence. Percentage overlap between repertoires was computed as shared unique clonotypes divided by the size of the smaller repertoire. RTK rarefaction, the Chao1 estimator, and Recon v2.1 estimates of unobserved clonotypes were used to assess repertoire richness. Generation probabilities were computed with OLGA for all TCRbeta clonotypes obtained by the gDNA method from four donors. TCRdb took over this immuneACCESS table, retaining in-frame rearrangements with V and J assigned. Such tables are incomplete; in checked studies, under half of the missing clones stem from an unresolved V gene, and the remainder is unexplained. From that table come the V and J calls and clone size; the DNA was used to work out D and trimming. In all, the sample holds 2,100,000 or so clones, and 95% of those were seen once. The ten top clones hold about 0.13% of the sample.

The donors were healthy, HIV-negative adults with no recently reported acute infections or vaccinations. All donors were Caucasian adults living in Nashville, Tennessee, USA. CD4+ T cells were enriched through magnetic negative selection, after which naive cells were positively selected on CD45RA and the remaining negative fraction served as the memory subset. Blood was collected by leukapheresis, and PBMCs were isolated by Ficoll-Histopaque density gradient centrifugation and then cryopreserved in liquid nitrogen vapor phase. Analytical flow cytometry was used to check the purity and quantity of every magnetically sorted T cell population. Genomic DNA was isolated from each sorted fraction and quantified by UV absorbance on a Nanodrop 2000c. The CDR3 runs 16 amino acids, cysteine and phenylalanine included. The only DNA kept is the CDR3, 48 bases in frame from the first base. The V and J ends are trimmed by 0 bases and 2 bases, leaving 15 bases between them. In the germline V gene, CDR1 corresponds to SGDLS and CDR2 to YYNGEE.

The sample comes from a study of shared clonotypes between healthy human individuals (dated by TCRdb to 2018 to 2020). With regard to the full study: The cohort included a few men and a couple of women between 18 and 49 years of age. To estimate repertoire size and how much clonotypes are shared between individuals, the study performed deep sequencing of blood TCR repertoires from roughly five healthy adults. Leukapheresis yielded between about 0.85 and 9 billion PBMCs per donor. To increase sequencing depth and limit assay-specific biases, TCR repertoire library preparation and sequencing were carried out by different laboratories using diverse techniques. For each donor, CD4 naive and CD4 memory were each run on three plates, CD8 naive on two plates, and CD8 memory on one plate.

What the study reported, not specific to this receptor: Even with the large sequencing depth, rarefaction of the sorted-subset datasets indicated that sequencing was incomplete. About 5% of naive CD4, 3.5% of naive CD8, approximately 2% of memory CD4, and about 0.4% of memory CD8 clonotypes were shared across several donors. Naive subsets generally had larger estimated clonotype richness than memory subsets. The genetic and exposure-history diversity represented was limited by the small number of donors. Sampling was limited to blood, and TCR repertoires in tissue likely differ from TCR repertoires in blood. Pairwise subsampling indicated that sequencing depth was expected to affect the degree of clonotype sharing among donors. Higher generation probabilities were observed for clonotypes shared by all four sorted-subset donors than for non-shared clonotypes.

The clonotype originates from a young man in good health. The rearranged segments are TRBV9 and TRBJ2-7, with TRBD1 perhaps the D gene, on 5 matching bases. Sequencing was carried out using naive CD4+ T cells sorted from blood. The label giving this sample's cell subset or site can be read as: CD45RA+ positively selected. The CDR3 has the sequence CASSVGLGAKAYEQYF. The DNA sequence follows: TGTGCCAGCAGCGTAGGTCTAGGGGCGAAGGCCTACGAGCAGTACTTC.